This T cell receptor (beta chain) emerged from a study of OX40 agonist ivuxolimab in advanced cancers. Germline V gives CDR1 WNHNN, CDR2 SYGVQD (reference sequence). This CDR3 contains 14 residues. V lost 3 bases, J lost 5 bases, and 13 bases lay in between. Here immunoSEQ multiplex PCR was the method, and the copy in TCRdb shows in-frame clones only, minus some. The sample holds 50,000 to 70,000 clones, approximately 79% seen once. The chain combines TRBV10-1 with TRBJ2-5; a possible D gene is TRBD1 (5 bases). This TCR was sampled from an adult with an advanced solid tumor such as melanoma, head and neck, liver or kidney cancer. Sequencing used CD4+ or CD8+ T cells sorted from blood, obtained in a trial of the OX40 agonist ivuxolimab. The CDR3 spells CASSDWKGPETQYF. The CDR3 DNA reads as TGCGCCAGCAGTGACTGGAAGGGGCCGGAGACCCAGTACTTC.